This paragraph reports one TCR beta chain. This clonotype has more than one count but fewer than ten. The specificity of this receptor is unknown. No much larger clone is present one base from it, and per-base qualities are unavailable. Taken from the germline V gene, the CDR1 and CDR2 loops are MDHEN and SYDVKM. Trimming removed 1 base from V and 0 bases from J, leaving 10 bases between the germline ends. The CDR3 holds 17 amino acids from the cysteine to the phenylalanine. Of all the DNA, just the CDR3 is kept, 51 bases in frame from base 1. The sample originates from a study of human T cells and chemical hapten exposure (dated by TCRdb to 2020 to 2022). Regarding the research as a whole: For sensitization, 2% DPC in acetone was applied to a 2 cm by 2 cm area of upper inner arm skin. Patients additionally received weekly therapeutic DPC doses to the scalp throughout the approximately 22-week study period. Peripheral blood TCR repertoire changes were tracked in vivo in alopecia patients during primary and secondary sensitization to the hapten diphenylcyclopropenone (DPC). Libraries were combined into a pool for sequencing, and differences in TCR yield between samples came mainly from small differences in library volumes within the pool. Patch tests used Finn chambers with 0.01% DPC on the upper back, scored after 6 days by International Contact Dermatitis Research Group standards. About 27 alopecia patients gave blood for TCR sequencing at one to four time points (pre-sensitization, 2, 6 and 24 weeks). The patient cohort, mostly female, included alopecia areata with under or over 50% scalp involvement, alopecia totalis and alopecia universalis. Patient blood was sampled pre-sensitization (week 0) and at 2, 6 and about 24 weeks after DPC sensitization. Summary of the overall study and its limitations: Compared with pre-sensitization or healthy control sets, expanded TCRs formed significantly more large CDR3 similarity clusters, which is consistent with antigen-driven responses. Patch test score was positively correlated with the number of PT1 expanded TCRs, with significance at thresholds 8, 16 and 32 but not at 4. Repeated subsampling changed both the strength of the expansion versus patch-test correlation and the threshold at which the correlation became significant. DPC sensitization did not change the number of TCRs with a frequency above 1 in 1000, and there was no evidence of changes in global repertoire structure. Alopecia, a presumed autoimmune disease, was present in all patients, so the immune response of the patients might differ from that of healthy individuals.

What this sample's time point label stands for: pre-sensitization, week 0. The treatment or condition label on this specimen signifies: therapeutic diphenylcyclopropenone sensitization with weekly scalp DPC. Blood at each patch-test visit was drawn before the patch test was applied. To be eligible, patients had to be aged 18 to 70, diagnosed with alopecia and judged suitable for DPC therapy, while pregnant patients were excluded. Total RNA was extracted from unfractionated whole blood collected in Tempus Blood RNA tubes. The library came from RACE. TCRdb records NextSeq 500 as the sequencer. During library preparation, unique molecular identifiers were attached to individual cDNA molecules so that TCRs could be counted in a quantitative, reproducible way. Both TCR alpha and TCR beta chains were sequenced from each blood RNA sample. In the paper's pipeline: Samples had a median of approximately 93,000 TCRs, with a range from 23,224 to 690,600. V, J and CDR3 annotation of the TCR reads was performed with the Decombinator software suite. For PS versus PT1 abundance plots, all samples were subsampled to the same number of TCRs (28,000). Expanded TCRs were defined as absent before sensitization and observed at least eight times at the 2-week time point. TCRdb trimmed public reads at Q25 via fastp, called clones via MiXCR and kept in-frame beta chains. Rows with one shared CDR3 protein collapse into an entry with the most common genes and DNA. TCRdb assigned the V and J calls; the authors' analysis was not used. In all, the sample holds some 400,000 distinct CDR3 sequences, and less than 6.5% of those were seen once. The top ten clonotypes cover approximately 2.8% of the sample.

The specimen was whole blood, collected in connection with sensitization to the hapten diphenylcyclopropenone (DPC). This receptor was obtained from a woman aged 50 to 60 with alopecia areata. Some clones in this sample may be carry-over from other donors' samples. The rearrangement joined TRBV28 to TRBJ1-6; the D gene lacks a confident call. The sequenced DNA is TGTGCCAGCAGTTTATTTGACCCAAGCTCCTATAATTCACCCCTCCACTTT. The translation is CASSLFDPSSYNSPLHF.